The 17 T cell receptor beta chains presented below share a single source sample, sequenced in a study of blood T cell repertoires in COVID-19. Assay: immunoSEQ multiplex PCR; the TCRdb copy retains only in-frame clones and omits some. In the table there are 97,000 or so clones, more than 75% of which are singletons. The sample was peripheral blood. Source of these receptors: a man between 50 and 59 years old with active or convalescent COVID-19.

This clone was seen once. J is TRBJ2-2 and V is TRBV5-1; 8 positions agree with TRBD1. The CDR3 loop spans 16 amino acids. Germline assignment: CDR1 SGHRS and CDR2 YFSETQ. V was clipped by 5 bases and J by 4 bases; unmatched bases: 10. CDR3 protein: CASRLDAGGVTGELFF. The DNA of the CDR3 is TGCGCCAGCAGACTTGATGCAGGGGGCGTCACCGGGGAGCTGTTTTTT.

The chain carries TRBV19 and TRBJ2-2, with 9 positions matching TRBD2. Per germline, CDR1 LNHDA and CDR2 SQIVND (reference sequence). CDR3 length: 16 residues. Trimming took 4 bases from V and 6 from J; bases not matched to a gene: 9. The CDR3 spells CASSNAARGGAGELFF. CDR3 bases: TGTGCCAGTAGTAATGCCGCGCGGGGGGGCGCCGGGGAGCTGTTTTTT.

The J gene is TRBJ1-1, the V gene TRBV5-4, with D perhaps TRBD1 (6 bases). The germline gives CDR1 SGHNT, CDR2 YYREEE (reference sequence). This CDR3 spans 14 amino acids. V was trimmed by 0 bases and J by 4 bases, leaving 10 bases between them. The chain's CDR3 is CASSLGGGGTEAFF. CDR3 nucleotides: TGTGCCAGCAGCTTGGGGGGAGGGGGCACTGAAGCTTTCTTT.

V usage is TRBV15 and J usage is TRBJ1-1, with D tentatively TRBD1 (6 bases). The CDR3 runs 15 residues. CDR1 LNHNV and CDR2 YYDKDF come from the germline V gene (reference sequence). V was shortened by 1 base and J by 5 bases, with 14 bases between the two germline ends. The chain's CDR3 is CATSRVGGAGTEAFF. The CDR3 DNA sequence: TGTGCCACCAGCAGAGTTGGGGGGGCTGGAACTGAAGCTTTCTTT.

The chain is built from TRBV7-8 and TRBJ1-1, with D hard to call. V was trimmed by 1 base and J by 1 base, leaving 10 bases between them. This CDR3 is 15 amino acids long. CDR1 SGHVS and CDR2 FQNEAQ come from the germline V gene. CDR3: CASSLGSLRNTEAFF. Written as DNA, the CDR3 is TGTGCCAGCAGCTTAGGGTCTCTAAGGAACACTGAAGCTTTCTTT.

This clone was observed a handful of times. This chain links TRBV2 with TRBJ1-6; 8 positions match TRBD1. The germline V gene encodes CDR1 SNHLY and CDR2 FYNNEI. The CDR3 runs to 14 residues. The J segment lost 10 bases and the V segment lost 6 bases, leaving 8 bases of the junction unmatched. The CDR3 nucleotides are TGTGCCAGCAGCAGGACAGGGTTGGGCTCACCCCTCCACTTT. Its translation is CASSRTGLGSPLHF.

The chain couples TRBV18 to TRBJ2-6; weak D call: TRBD1 (6 bases). This CDR3 has 15 amino acids. The V end was cut by 5 bases, the J end by 3 bases, with 11 bases between. The germline CDR1 and CDR2 sequences are KGHSH and LQKENI. The CDR3 DNA reads as TGTGCCAGCTCAACTCAGGGGAATGGGGCCAACGTCCTGACTTTC. It yields the protein CASSTQGNGANVLTF.

The chain links TRBV10-1 to TRBJ1-2; no reliable D call. This CDR3 spans 12 amino acids. The ends were cut back, 3 bases at V and 7 bases at J, with 9 bases in the middle. From germline, CDR1 is WNHNN and CDR2 SYGVQD (reference sequence). The CDR3 DNA is TGCGCCAGCAGTGACGGGTCCGCTGGCTACACCTTC. Translating gives CASSDGSAGYTF.

J is TRBJ1-2 and V is TRBV5-1, with D hard to call. Germline CDR1 and CDR2: SGHRS and YFSETQ. V was shortened by 4 bases and J by 5 bases, with 18 bases between the two germline ends. The CDR3 consists of 15 residues. CDR3 sequence (DNA): TGCGCCAGCAGCCCCGGTCTGGGCGGGTGGTATGGCTACACCTTC. Its translation is CASSPGLGGWYGYTF. Based on the CDR3 plus reference TRBV5-1 and TRBJ1-2, the full variable domain is KAGVTQTPRYLIKTRGQQVTLSCSPISGHRSVSWYQQTPGQGLQFLFEYFSETQRNKGNFPGRFSGRQFSNSRSEMNVSTLELGDSALYLCASSPGLGGWYGYTFGSGTRLTVV.

This rearrangement joins TRBV3-1 (or the pseudogene TRBV3-2) to TRBJ1-1; D gene unclear. The V end was cut by 1 base, the J end by 10 bases, with 13 bases between. The CDR3 runs 13 residues. Germline V lookup: CDR1 LGHDT, CDR2 YNNKEL (reference sequence). The CDR3 sequence: CASSQAVAVGAFF. The CDR3, as DNA: TGTGCCAGCAGCCAAGCCGTAGCGGTAGGAGCTTTCTTT.

The genes are TRBV28 and TRBJ1-2, with 9 bases fitting TRBD1. V lost 7 bases and J lost 7; bases outside the gene matches: 4. There are 12 residues in the CDR3. In germline, CDR1 is MDHEN, CDR2 SYDVKM. The CDR3 spells CASTGDRVGYTF. In DNA, the CDR3 is TGTGCCAGCACCGGGGACAGGGTTGGCTACACCTTC.

The CDR3 region is CASSTGLNTEAFF. In DNA, the CDR3 is TGTGCCAGTAGTACAGGGTTGAACACTGAAGCTTTCTTT. The chain employs TRBV6-5 and TRBJ1-1; possible D gene TRBD1, 6 bases. V was cut by 9 bases and J by 0 bases, with 11 bases left in between. The CDR3 sequence is 13 residues long. Germline V CDR1 and CDR2: MNHEY, SVGAGI.

This clone was detected only once. The rearrangement joins TRBV6-1 to TRBJ1-3, with TRBD1 as a possible D gene (6 bases). This CDR3 comprises 15 residues. Trimming shortened V by 1 base and J by 2 bases, and 9 bases separated the two germline ends. CDR1 and CDR2 (germline): MNHNS, SASEGT. DNA for the CDR3: TGTGCCAGCAGTGAAGTGGGGGCGGCTGGAAACACCATATATTTT. This sequence encodes CASSEVGAAGNTIYF.

The chain has TRBV24-1 and TRBJ2-5, with D unclear. With 3 bases removed from V and 3 bases from J, the gap between germline ends came to 7 bases. This CDR3 has 13 amino acids. Per germline, CDR1 KGHDR and CDR2 SFDVKD. The CDR3 loop is CATSDNFKETQYF. In DNA, the CDR3 is TGTGCCACCAGTGATAACTTTAAAGAGACCCAGTACTTC.

The chain employs TRBV5-6 and TRBJ1-5, with TRBD1 matching over 7 bases. Germline CDR1 SGHDT, CDR2 YYEEEE. Trimming cost V 3 bases and J 6 bases; bases outside gene matches: 12. This CDR3 comprises 16 residues. The CDR3 sequence is CASSWYQGGMGQPQHF. In DNA form, the CDR3 reads TGTGCCAGCAGCTGGTACCAGGGGGGCATGGGTCAGCCCCAGCATTTT. The whole variable domain, remainder taken from reference TRBV5-6 and TRBJ1-5, is DAGVTQSPTHLIKTRGQQVTLRCSPKSGHDTVSWYQQALGQGPQFIFQYYEEEERQRGNFPDRFSGHQFPNYSSELNVNALLLGDSALYLCASSWYQGGMGQPQHFGDGTRLSIL.

The chain links TRBV21-1 to TRBJ2-3; TRBD2 reflects the table's D call only, with no check against the DNA. TRBV21-1 is reported as a pseudogene. The CDR3 covers 16 residues. This CDR3 reads CASSKGISGATDTQYF. The CDR3 bases are TGTGCCAGCAGCAAAGGTATCAGCGGGGCCACAGATACGCAGTATTTT.

The chain has TRBV10-3 and TRBJ2-1; 9 positions match TRBD1. Germline values: CDR1 ENHRY, CDR2 SYGVKD. This CDR3 is built from 13 residues. V lost 7 bases and J lost 7; bases outside the gene matches: 5. CDR3 residues: CAITPGQGNEQFF. The CDR3, as DNA: TGTGCCATCACCCCGGGACAGGGTAATGAGCAGTTCTTC.